Listed below are T cell receptor beta chains from one sample, sequenced in a study of CD4 and CD8 cells across lung adenocarcinoma regions. TCRdb reanalysed the PCR reads using MiXCR and keeps one entry per CDR3 protein. The sample includes more than 9,500 distinct CDR3 sequences, about 45% of them seen just once. What was sequenced was CD8+ T cells from the margin of a lung tumor. The receptors were sampled from a female donor with lung adenocarcinoma. The CD4 and CD8 labels of this study may be unreliable. CDR3s include the opening cysteine and the closing phenylalanine or tryptophan. Fields, in order: D gene, clone size, J gene, V gene, CDR3 DNA, CDR3 protein. The D gene is left open where the match is weak. The size field is filled for only some rows; it gives once, few, many or a size class.

NA,few,TRBJ2-3,TRBV27,TGTGCCAGCAGTTTATCGGGGCCGGGAGCAAAAAACACGCAGTATTTC,CASSLSGPGAKNTQYF
TRBD1,medium-sized,TRBJ1-2,TRBV10-3,TGTGCCATCAGTGACCGGGACAGGGGAACCTATGGCTACACCTTC,CAISDRDRGTYGYTF
NA,many,TRBJ1-2,TRBV6-1,TGTGCCAGCAGTCTGGGTGGGAGTTCGTCGGGCTACACCTTC,CASSLGGSSSGYTF
TRBD1,medium-sized,TRBJ2-7,TRBV6-5,TGTGCCAGCAGTTCCCCGGGACAGAGCATCCCCTACGAGCAGTACTTC,CASSSPGQSIPYEQYF
NA,medium-sized,TRBJ1-2,TRBV6-1,TGTGCCAGCAGTGGGGGGGCCAATGGATATGGCTACACCTTC,CASSGGANGYGYTF
TRBD2,NA,TRBJ2-2,TRBV3-1,TGTGCCAGCAGCCCCTGGACTAGCGGGGCGTCCGGGGAGCTGTTTTTT,CASSPWTSGASGELFF
TRBD2,few,TRBJ2-5,TRBV6-5,TGTGCCAGCAGTTACTCGGTTGGGGGGGTGGGCGGGGGGGGGGGGGAGACCCAGTACTTC,CASSYSVGGVGGGGGETQYF
NA,many,TRBJ1-6,TRBV27,TGTGCCAGCAGTCAAGGGGACGGGAACTCACCCCTCCACTTT,CASSQGDGNSPLHF
NA,NA,TRBJ2-5,TRBV20-1,TGCAGTGTTCGTGGGGTCTTGGGGGAGACCCAGTACTTC,CSVRGVLGETQYF
NA,many,TRBJ2-7,TRBV7-3,TGTGCCAGCAGCGCAGGGACCTACAATGAGCAGTACTTC,CASSAGTYNEQYF
NA,many,TRBJ2-5,TRBV7-2,TGTGCCAGCAAGATGGCAGTCGAAGAGACCCAGTACTTC,CASKMAVEETQYF
NA,medium-sized,TRBJ2-3,TRBV10-1,TGCGCCAGCACGGACTCGTCCGATACGCAGTATTTT,CASTDSSDTQYF
TRBD2,NA,TRBJ2-7,TRBV10-2,TGCGCCAGGCGCGGGCTAGCGGGGGGGGATACGCAGTACTTC,CARRGLAGGDTQYF
NA,many,TRBJ1-4,TRBV27,TGTGCCAGCAGTTTATGGGGGACTAATGAAAAACTGTTTTTT,CASSLWGTNEKLFF
TRBD1,many,TRBJ1-2,TRBV6-1,TGTGCCAGCAGTGACTTACAGGGGGCCGGGGGCTACACCTTC,CASSDLQGAGGYTF
TRBD2,NA,TRBJ2-1,TRBV7-7,TGTGCCAGCAGCTTTAGCGGGGACAATGAGCAGTTCTTC,CASSFSGDNEQFF
NA,NA,TRBJ2-3,TRBV6-1,TGTGCCGGCACCAGTTTCCCAGATACCCAGTATTTT,CAGTSFPDTQYF
NA,NA,TRBJ2-3,TRBV27,TGTGCCAGCAGTTTATGGGGGTCAGAAACAGATACGCAGTATTTT,CASSLWGSETDTQYF
NA,NA,TRBJ2-1,TRBV12-3/TRBV12-4,TGTGCCAGCAGTTTCAACAGGGCTGGAGAGACCCAGTTCTTC,CASSFNRAGETQFF
TRBD2,NA,TRBJ2-3,TRBV10-2,TGCGCCAGCAGCTTGTCTAGCGGGGATTACGATACGCAGTTCTTT,CASSLSSGDYDTQFF
NA,NA,TRBJ1-2,TRBV7-2,TGTGCCAGCAGCCTACAAACAGGTCCCGGTGGCTACACCTTC,CASSLQTGPGGYTF
TRBD1,NA,TRBJ2-3,TRBV7-2,TGTGCCAGCAGCTTAAAGGCGACAGGGGTGAACACAGATGCGCTGTATTTT,CASSLKATGVNTDALYF
TRBD2,once,TRBJ2-5,TRBV12-3/TRBV12-4,TGTGCCAGCACCAGACTAGCGGGGGGGCGCCAAGAGACCCAGTACTTC,CASTRLAGGRQETQYF
NA,NA,TRBJ2-5,TRBV11-2,TGTGCCAGCAGCATCTCCCAGGAGACCCAGTACTTC,CASSISQETQYF
TRBD1,NA,TRBJ2-2,TRBV6-1,TGTGCCAGCAGTGAAGAGGGGACACAGAGCACAGGGGAGCAGTTTTTT,CASSEEGTQSTGEQFF
NA,few,TRBJ1-3,TRBV24-1,TGTGCCACCAGTGATGGATACGGAAACACCATATATTTT,CATSDGYGNTIYF